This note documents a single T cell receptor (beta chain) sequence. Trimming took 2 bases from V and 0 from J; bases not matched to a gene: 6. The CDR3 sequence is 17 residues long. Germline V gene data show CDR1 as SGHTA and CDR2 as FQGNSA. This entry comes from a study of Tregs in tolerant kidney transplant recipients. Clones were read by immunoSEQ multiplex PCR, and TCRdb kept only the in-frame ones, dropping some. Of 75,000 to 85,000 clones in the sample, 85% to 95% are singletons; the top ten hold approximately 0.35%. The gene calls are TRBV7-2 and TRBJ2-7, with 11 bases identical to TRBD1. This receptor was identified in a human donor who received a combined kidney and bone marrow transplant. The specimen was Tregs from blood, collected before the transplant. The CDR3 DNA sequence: TGTGCCAGCAGCTTAAGGACCGGGACAGGGGGCTCCTACGAGCAGTACTTC. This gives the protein CASSLRTGTGGSYEQYF. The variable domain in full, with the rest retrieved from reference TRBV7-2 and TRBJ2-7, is GAGVSQSPSNKVTEKGKDVELRCDPISGHTALYWYRQSLGQGLEFLIYFQGNSAPDKSGLPSDRFSAERTGGSVSTLTIQRTQQEDSAVYLCASSLRTGTGGSYEQYFGPGTRLTVT.